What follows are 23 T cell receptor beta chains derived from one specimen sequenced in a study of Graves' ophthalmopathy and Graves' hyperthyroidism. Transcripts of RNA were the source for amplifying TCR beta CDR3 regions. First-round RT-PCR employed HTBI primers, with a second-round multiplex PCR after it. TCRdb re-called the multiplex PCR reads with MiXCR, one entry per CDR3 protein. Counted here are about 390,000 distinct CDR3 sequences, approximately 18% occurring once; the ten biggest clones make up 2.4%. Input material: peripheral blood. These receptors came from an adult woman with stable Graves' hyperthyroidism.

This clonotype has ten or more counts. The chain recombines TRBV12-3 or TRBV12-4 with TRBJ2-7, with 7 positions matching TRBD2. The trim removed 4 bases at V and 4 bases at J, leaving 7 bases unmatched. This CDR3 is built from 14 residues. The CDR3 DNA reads TGTGCCAGCAGTTCCCCGACTAGCAAGTACGAGCAGTACTTC. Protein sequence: CASSSPTSKYEQYF.

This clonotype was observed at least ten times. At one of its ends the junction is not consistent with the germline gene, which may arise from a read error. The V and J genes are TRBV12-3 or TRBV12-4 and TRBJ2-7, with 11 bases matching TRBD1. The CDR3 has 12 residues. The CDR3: CASSLGQGAPRF. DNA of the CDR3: TGTGCCAGCAGCCTTGGACAGGGGGCTCCCCGCTTC.

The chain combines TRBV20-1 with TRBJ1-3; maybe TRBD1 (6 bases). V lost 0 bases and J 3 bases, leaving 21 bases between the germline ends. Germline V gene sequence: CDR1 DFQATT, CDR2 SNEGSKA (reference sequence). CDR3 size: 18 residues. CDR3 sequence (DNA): TGCAGTGCTAGAGACCCCGGGACACCAAGAAACGGTGGAAACACCATATATTTT. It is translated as CSARDPGTPRNGGNTIYF.

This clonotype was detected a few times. This chain's CDR3 is CASSQDPPGQGGSQYF. CDR3 DNA sequence: TGTGCCAGCAGCCAAGATCCACCCGGGCAGGGTGGGTCCCAGTACTTC. The chain combines TRBV3-1 with TRBJ2-5, with D possibly TRBD1 on 5 matching bases. The CDR3 is 16 residues long. Germline V gives CDR1 LGHDT, CDR2 YNNKEL (reference sequence). V lost 0 bases, J lost 9 bases, and 20 bases lay in between.

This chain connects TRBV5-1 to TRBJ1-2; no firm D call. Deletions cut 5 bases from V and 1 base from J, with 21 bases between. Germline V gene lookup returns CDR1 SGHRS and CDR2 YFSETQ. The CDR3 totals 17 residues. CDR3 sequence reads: CASRSVASDGINYGYTF. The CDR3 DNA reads TGCGCCAGCAGGAGTGTTGCCTCGGACGGAATTAACTATGGCTACACCTTC.

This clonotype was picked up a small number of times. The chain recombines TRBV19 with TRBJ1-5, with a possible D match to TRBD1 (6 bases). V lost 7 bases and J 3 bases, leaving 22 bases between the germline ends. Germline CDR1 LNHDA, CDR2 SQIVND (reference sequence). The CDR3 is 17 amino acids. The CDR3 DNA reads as TGTGCCAGTAACGGACCAAGGGAAGGGGGGACCAATCAGCCCCAGCATTTT. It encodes CASNGPREGGTNQPQHF.

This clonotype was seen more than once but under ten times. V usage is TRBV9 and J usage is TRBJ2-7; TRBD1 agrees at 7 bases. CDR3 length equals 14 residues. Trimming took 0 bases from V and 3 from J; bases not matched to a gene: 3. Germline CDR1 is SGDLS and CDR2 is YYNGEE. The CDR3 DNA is TGTGCCAGCAGCGTAGGGTCAGGGGGCTACGAGCAGTACTTC. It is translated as CASSVGSGGYEQYF.

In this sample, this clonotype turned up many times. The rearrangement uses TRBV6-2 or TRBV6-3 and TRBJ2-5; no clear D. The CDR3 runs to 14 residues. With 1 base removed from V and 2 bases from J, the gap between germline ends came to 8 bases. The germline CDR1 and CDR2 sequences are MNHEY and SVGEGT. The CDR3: CASSYLSAQETQYF. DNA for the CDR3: TGTGCCAGCAGTTACTTGTCAGCTCAAGAGACCCAGTACTTC.

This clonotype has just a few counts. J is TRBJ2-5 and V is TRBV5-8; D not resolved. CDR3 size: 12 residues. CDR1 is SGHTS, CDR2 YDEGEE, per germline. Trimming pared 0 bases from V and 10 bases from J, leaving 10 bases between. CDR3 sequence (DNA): TGTGCCAGCAGCTTGGGACTTATGGGCCAGTACTTC. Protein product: CASSLGLMGQYF.

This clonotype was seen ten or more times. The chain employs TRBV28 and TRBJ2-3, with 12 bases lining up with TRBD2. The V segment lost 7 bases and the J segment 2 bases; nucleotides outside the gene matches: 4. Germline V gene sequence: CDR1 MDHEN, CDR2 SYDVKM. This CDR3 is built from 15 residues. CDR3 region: CASTGLAGITDTQYF. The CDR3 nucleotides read TGTGCCAGCACTGGACTAGCGGGAATCACAGATACGCAGTATTTT.

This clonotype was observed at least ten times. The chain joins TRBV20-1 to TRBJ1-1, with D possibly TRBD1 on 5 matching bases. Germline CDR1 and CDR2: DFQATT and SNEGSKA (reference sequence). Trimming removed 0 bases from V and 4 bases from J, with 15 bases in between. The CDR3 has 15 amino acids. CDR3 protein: CSARDLAGRGTEAFF. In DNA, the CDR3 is TGCAGTGCTAGAGATCTGGCAGGGCGGGGCACTGAAGCTTTCTTT.

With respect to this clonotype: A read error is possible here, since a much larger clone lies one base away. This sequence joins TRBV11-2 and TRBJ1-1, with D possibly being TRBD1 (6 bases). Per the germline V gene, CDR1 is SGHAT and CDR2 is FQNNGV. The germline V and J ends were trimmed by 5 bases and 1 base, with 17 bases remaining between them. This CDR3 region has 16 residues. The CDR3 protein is CASSLHFGGGNTEAFF. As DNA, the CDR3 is TGTGCCAGCAGCCTTCATTTCGGGGGCGGGAACACTGAAGCTTTCTTT. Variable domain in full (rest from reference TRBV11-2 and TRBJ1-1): EAGVAQSPRYKIIEKRQSVAFWCNPISGHATLYWYQQILGQGPKLLIQFQNNGVVDDSQLPKDRFSAERLKGVDSTLKIQPAKLEDSAVYLCASSLHFGGGNTEAFFGQGTRLTVV.

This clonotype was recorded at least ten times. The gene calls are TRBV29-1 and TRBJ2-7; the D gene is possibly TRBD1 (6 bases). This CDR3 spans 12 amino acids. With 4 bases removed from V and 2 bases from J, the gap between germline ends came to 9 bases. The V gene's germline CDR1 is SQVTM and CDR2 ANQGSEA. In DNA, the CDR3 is TGCAGCGTTGTTAGGGACACCTACGAGCAGTACTTC. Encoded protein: CSVVRDTYEQYF.

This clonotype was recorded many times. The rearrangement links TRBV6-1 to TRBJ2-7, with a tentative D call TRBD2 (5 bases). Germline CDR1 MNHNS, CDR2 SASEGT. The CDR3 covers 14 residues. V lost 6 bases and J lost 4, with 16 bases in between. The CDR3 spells CASSHPGTPYEQYF. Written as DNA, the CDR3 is TGTGCCAGCAGCCATCCGGGAACACCATACGAGCAGTACTTC.

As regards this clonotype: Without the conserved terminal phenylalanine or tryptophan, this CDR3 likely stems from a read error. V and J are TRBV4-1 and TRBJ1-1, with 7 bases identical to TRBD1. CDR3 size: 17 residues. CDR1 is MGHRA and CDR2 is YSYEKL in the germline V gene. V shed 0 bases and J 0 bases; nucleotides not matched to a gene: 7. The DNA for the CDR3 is TGCGCCAGCAGCCAAGAAGGGGGCAGTATTTTGAACACTGAAGCTTTCATT. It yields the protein CASSQEGGSILNTEAFI.

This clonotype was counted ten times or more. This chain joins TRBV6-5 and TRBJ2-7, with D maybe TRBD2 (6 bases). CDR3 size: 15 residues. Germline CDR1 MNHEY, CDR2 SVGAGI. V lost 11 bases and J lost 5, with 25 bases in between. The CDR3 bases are TGTGCCTCCTCCAGCGGGCCGGGGTATTTGAACGAGCAGTACTTC. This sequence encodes CASSSGPGYLNEQYF.

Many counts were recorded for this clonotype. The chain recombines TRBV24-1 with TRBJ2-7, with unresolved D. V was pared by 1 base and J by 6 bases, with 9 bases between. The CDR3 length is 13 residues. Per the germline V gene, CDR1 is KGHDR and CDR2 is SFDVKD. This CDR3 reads CATSDFPWSEQYF. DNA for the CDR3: TGTGCCACCAGTGATTTTCCCTGGAGCGAGCAGTACTTC.

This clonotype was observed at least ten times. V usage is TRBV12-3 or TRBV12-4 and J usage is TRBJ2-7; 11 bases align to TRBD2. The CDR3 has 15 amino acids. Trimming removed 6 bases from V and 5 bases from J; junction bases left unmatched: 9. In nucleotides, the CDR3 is TGTGCCAGCAGGCAAAATAGCGGGAGGGTCGACGAGCAGTACTTC. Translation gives CASRQNSGRVDEQYF.

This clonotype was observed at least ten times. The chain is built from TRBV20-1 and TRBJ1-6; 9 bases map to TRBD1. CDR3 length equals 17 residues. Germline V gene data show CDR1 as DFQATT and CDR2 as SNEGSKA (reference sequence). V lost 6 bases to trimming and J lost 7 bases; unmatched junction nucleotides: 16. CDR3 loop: CSATTTFSDRGNSPLHF. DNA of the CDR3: TGCAGTGCGACCACCACTTTCAGCGACAGGGGGAATTCACCCCTCCACTTT.

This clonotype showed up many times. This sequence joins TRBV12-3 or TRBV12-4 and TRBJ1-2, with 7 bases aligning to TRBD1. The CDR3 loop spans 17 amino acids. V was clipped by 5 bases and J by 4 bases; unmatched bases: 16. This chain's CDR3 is CASSPGQETRDLYGYTF. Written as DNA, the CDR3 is TGTGCCAGCAGTCCAGGACAGGAAACAAGGGACCTCTATGGCTACACCTTC.

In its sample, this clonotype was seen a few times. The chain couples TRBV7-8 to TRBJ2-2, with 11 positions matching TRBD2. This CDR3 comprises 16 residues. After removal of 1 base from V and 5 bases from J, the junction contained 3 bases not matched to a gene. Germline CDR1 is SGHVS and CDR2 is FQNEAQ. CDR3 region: CASSLELAGETGELFF. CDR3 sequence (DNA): TGTGCCAGCAGCTTAGAACTAGCGGGAGAAACCGGGGAGCTGTTTTTT.

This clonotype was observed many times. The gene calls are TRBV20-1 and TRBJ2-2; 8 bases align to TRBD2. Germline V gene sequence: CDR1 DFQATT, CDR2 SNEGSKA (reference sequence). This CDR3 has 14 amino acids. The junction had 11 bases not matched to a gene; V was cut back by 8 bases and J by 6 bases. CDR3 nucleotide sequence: TGCAGTATGGTGGGACTAGTTGGGTCCGGGGAGCTGTTTTTT. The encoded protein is CSMVGLVGSGELFF.

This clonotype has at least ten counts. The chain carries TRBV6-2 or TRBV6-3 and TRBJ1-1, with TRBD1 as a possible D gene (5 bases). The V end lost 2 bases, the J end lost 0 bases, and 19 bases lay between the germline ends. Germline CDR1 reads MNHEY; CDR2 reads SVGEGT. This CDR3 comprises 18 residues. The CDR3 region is CASSYDSSRVFMNTEAFF. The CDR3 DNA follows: TGTGCCAGCAGTTACGACAGTTCTCGAGTCTTTATGAACACTGAAGCTTTCTTT.